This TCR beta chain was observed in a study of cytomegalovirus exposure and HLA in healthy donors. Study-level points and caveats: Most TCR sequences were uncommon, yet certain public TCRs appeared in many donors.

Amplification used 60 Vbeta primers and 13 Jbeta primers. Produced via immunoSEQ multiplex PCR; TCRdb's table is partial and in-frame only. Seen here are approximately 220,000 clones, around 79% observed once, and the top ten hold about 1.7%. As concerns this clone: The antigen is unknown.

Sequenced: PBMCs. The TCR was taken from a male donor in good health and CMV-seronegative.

CDR3 in amino acids: CASSLTATNEKLFF. CDR3 nucleotide sequence: TGTGCCAGCTCACTAACAGCAACTAATGAAAAACTGTTTTTT. V is TRBV18 and J is TRBJ1-4; D remains ambiguous. The germline gives CDR1 KGHSH, CDR2 LQKENI. V lost 4 bases and J 0 bases, leaving 6 bases between the germline ends. The length of the CDR3 is 14 residues.